The rows below give T cell receptor beta chains drawn from one sample of a study of blood T cell repertoires in COVID-19. Generated by immunoSEQ multiplex PCR, the TCRdb table keeps only in-frame clones and is missing some. The table shows under 300,000 clones, with roughly nine tenths occurring only once. Sequencing was performed on peripheral blood. These receptors were collected from a man aged 55 to 69 with acute or convalescent COVID-19. Both conserved end residues are part of each CDR3.

v_gene	CDR3aa
TRBV7-3	CASTQGGSGANVLTF
TRBV6-5	CASSPLAGVYNEQFF
TRBV5-6	CASSLAEYRGMNTEAFF
TRBV27	CASSLSGQRLYGTDTQYF
TRBV12-3/TRBV12-4	CASSLGQGASYTF
TRBV2	CASSQDMNQPQHF
TRBV9	CASSACEQFF
TRBV5-8	CASTDRAKGNQPQHF
TRBV5-3	CARPADTQYF
TRBV5-1	CASSLGGSNTEAFF
TRBV30	CAWSVGGRLSEQYF
TRBV3-1/TRBV3-2	CASSQVPSGLAGVKSYEQYF
TRBV7-6	CASSLEGSQGPQHF
TRBV2	CASRRHEWDIQYF
TRBV18	CASSVGTGVSGNTIYF
TRBV6-5	CASSKTGPNQPQHF
TRBV24-1	CATSGGLGTSGQETQYF
TRBV4-2	CASSQDGGGSYGYTF
TRBV12-3/TRBV12-4	CASIRDRGGEQFF
TRBV6-5	CASRGQGPTEAFF
TRBV28	CAISQGARNEQFF